The 18 T cell receptor beta chains given below trace back to one sample, sequenced in a study of metastatic and nonmetastatic thyroid tumors. Each patient came to thyroid surgery without any prior treatment (of any kind). MiXCR was used by TCRdb to re-call the PCR reads. The sample shows over 10,000 clones, 9.5% to 13% of them seen only once. Sequencing used blood. The receptors were gathered from a female donor with papillary thyroid cancer or a benign thyroid nodule (not recorded which). Some clones in this sample may be carry-over from other donors' samples.

In this sample, this clone turned up many times. This chain joins TRBV5-8 and TRBJ2-7, with D uncertain. Trimming pared 4 bases from V and 10 bases from J, leaving 15 bases between. Looked up from germline, CDR1 is SGHTS and CDR2 is YDEGEE. The length of the CDR3 is 12 residues. The CDR3 sequence: CASSGTGRLQYF. CDR3 nucleotide sequence: TGTGCCAGCAGCGGAACCGGACGGCTACAGTACTTC.

This clone occurred many times. The chain uses TRBV5-4 and TRBJ2-6; 8 nucleotides align to TRBD1. The CDR3 is made up of 15 amino acids. V lost 4 bases, J lost 3 bases, and 3 bases stayed unmatched. Germline V gives CDR1 SGHNT, CDR2 YYREEE (reference sequence). CDR3 coding DNA: TGTGCCAGCAGCCTCGACAGGGGTGGGGCCAACGTCCTGACTTTC. Translating gives CASSLDRGGANVLTF.

This clone occurred many times. This chain connects TRBV7-9 to TRBJ1-6; TRBD1 might be the D (5 bases). Per the germline V gene, CDR1 is SEHNR and CDR2 is FQNEAQ (reference sequence). The CDR3 totals 12 residues. V gave up 1 base and J gave up 14 bases, with 9 bases separating them. The CDR3 bases are TGTGCCAGCAGCTTAGAAGGGACTACCCTCCACTTT. As protein: CASSLEGTTLHF. Together with reference TRBV7-9 and TRBJ1-6, the CDR3 gives the full variable domain: DTGVSQNPRHKITKRGQNVTFRCDPISEHNRLYWYRQTLGQGPEFLTYFQNEAQLEKSRLLSDRFSAERPKGSFSTLEIQRTEQGDSAMYLCASSLEGTTLHFGNGTRLTVT.

By its share, this clone is medium-sized. The chain uses TRBV6-1 and TRBJ2-7; D gene uncertain. CDR3 length: 12 amino acids. Germline V gene lookup returns CDR1 MNHNS and CDR2 SASEGT. V dropped 5 bases and J dropped 4 bases, with 9 bases sitting between them. Here the CDR3 reads CASSPDRYEQYF. The CDR3 nucleotides are TGTGCCAGCAGTCCTGACCGGTACGAGCAGTACTTC.

There are many counts of this clone. The chain employs TRBV30 and TRBJ2-1, with D perhaps TRBD2 (6 bases). The germline CDR1 and CDR2 sequences are GTSNPN and SVGIG (reference sequence). Trimming left V 0 bases short and J 6 bases short, with 15 bases between. This CDR3 region has 15 residues. The CDR3 DNA is TGTGCCTGGAGTGTAGGGGAGGCGCCCGGCAATGAGCAGTTCTTC. Residues: CAWSVGEAPGNEQFF. The whole variable domain, filled in from reference TRBV30 and TRBJ2-1, reads SQTIHQWPATLVQPVGSPLSLECTVEGTSNPNLYWYRQAAGRGLQLLFYSVGIGQISSEVPQNLSASRPQDRQFILSSKKLLLSDSGFYLCAWSVGEAPGNEQFFGPGTRLTVL.

This clone is termed medium-sized. A junction boundary mismatches the germline segment, possibly from a read error. This sequence joins TRBV12-3 or TRBV12-4 and TRBJ2-1, with D perhaps matching TRBD2 (6 bases). This CDR3 contains 10 residues. CDR3 nucleotide sequence: TGTGCCAGCAGGGCTAGCGATATGGTCTTC. This codes for CASRASDMVF.

This clone is categorized as large. The chain carries TRBV20-1 and TRBJ2-1; TRBD2 matches 10 bases. CDR1 and CDR2 (germline): DFQATT, SNEGSKA (reference sequence). This CDR3 spans 14 amino acids. Trimming cost V 3 bases and J 8 bases; bases outside gene matches: 7. The CDR3 spells CSASWQREGDEQFF. Written as DNA, the CDR3 is TGCAGTGCTAGTTGGCAGCGGGAGGGCGATGAGCAGTTCTTC.

This clone has a handful of counts. The chain carries TRBV6-1 and TRBJ1-6; TRBD1 might be the D (5 bases). The length of the CDR3 is 13 residues. Germline V CDR1 and CDR2: MNHNS, SASEGT. V was shortened by 6 bases and J by 7 bases, with 10 bases between the two germline ends. CDR3 sequence reads: CASSRQFNSPLHF. CDR3 nucleotides: TGTGCCAGCAGCCGACAGTTCAATTCACCCCTCCACTTT.

In this sample, this clone turned up many times. V is TRBV3-1 and J is TRBJ1-2; no clear D gene. Germline V CDR1 and CDR2: LGHDT, YNNKEL (reference sequence). V was shortened by 4 bases and J by 0 bases, with 6 bases between the two germline ends. This CDR3 has 13 residues. CDR3 nucleotides: TGTGCCAGCAGCCCATCCGCTAACTATGGCTACACCTTC. It encodes CASSPSANYGYTF.

This clone appeared many times. The chain couples TRBV19 to TRBJ2-1; D is uncertain. V was cut by 5 bases and J by 10 bases, with 9 bases left in between. Germline-derived CDR1 and CDR2 are LNHDA and SQIVND (reference sequence). The CDR3 sequence is 11 residues long. CDR3 in amino acids: CASSPGLEQFF. The CDR3 DNA reads as TGTGCCAGTAGTCCCGGGTTGGAGCAGTTCTTC.

Relative to its sample, this clone is medium-sized. Other DNA sequences in the sample encode the same CDR3. The rearrangement links TRBV6-5 to TRBJ2-2; D is uncertain. The V end was cut by 0 bases, the J end by 5 bases, with 4 bases between. This CDR3 is 13 amino acids long. In germline, CDR1 is MNHEY, CDR2 SVGAGI. CDR3 sequence reads: CASSYSWTGELFF. CDR3 DNA sequence: TGTGCCAGCAGTTACTCGTGGACCGGGGAGCTGTTTTTT.

This clone has at least ten counts. This chain uses TRBV7-9 with TRBJ1-1, with D maybe TRBD1 (5 bases). Germline values: CDR1 SEHNR, CDR2 FQNEAQ (reference sequence). V was cut by 5 bases and J by 11 bases, with 18 bases left in between. The CDR3 has 13 residues. The CDR3 loop reads CASSPTARREAFF. In DNA form, the CDR3 reads TGTGCCAGCAGCCCGACAGCAAGAAGAGAGGCTTTCTTT.

This clone was detected many times. V and J are TRBV19 and TRBJ2-7, with TRBD1 as a possible D gene (6 bases). V dropped 5 bases and J dropped 3 bases, with 14 bases sitting between them. Germline CDR1 reads LNHDA; CDR2 reads SQIVND (reference sequence). This CDR3 spans 14 amino acids. In DNA form, the CDR3 reads TGTGCCAGTAGTCGGGGATCACAGGGCTACGAGCAGTACTTC. Protein product: CASSRGSQGYEQYF.

At least ten counts were recorded for this clone. The genes are TRBV18 and TRBJ2-7; D is possibly TRBD1 (6 bases). Germline V gene sequence: CDR1 KGHSH, CDR2 LQKENI. This CDR3 has 15 residues. V lost 3 bases and J lost 6, with 18 bases in between. CDR3 protein: CASSPRGDRTSEQYF. Written as DNA, the CDR3 is TGTGCCAGCTCACCTAGGGGAGACAGGACGTCCGAGCAGTACTTC.

The table lists this clone with many counts. The chain is built from TRBV5-1 and TRBJ2-2; D is possibly TRBD1 (6 bases). V was clipped by 3 bases and J by 5 bases, with 17 bases between them. CDR3 size: 16 residues. CDR1 and CDR2 (germline): SGHRS, YFSETQ. The CDR3 loop reads CASSSFATGETGELFF. CDR3 nucleotide sequence: TGCGCCAGCAGCTCTTTCGCGACAGGAGAAACCGGGGAGCTGTTTTTT.

This clone was detected many times. The rearrangement links TRBV7-9 to TRBJ2-1, with TRBD2 matching 14 bases. The V and J ends lost 3 bases and 8 bases, in that order; junction bases with no gene match: 3. Germline V gene lookup returns CDR1 SEHNR and CDR2 FQNEAQ (reference sequence). There are 15 residues in the CDR3. CDR3 coding DNA: TGTGCCAGCAGCTTGGGACTAGCGGGAGTCTATGAGCAGTTCTTC. It specifies CASSLGLAGVYEQFF.

In this sample, this clone is medium-sized. The rearrangement uses TRBV6-6 and TRBJ2-1; D gene unclear. CDR1 is MNHNY and CDR2 is SVGAGI in the germline V gene (reference sequence). The V end was cut by 2 bases, the J end by 0 bases, with 8 bases between. CDR3 length: 15 amino acids. The CDR3 protein is CASSYLRSSYNEQFF. The CDR3 DNA is TGTGCCAGCAGTTACCTCCGGAGCTCCTACAATGAGCAGTTCTTC.

This clone was picked up a small number of times. This may stem from a read error, because a much larger clone lies one nucleotide away. V gene TRBV6-2 or TRBV6-3 combines with J gene TRBJ2-5; D possibly corresponds to TRBD1 (6 bases). V was pared by 6 bases and J by 7 bases, with 27 bases between. Germline CDR1 MNHEY, CDR2 SVGEGT. This CDR3 region has 17 residues. CDR3 loop: CASRNAFGFTGSGTQYF. In DNA form, the CDR3 reads TGTGCCAGCAGGAACGCCTTTGGGTTTACAGGGTCAGGGACCCAGTACTTC.